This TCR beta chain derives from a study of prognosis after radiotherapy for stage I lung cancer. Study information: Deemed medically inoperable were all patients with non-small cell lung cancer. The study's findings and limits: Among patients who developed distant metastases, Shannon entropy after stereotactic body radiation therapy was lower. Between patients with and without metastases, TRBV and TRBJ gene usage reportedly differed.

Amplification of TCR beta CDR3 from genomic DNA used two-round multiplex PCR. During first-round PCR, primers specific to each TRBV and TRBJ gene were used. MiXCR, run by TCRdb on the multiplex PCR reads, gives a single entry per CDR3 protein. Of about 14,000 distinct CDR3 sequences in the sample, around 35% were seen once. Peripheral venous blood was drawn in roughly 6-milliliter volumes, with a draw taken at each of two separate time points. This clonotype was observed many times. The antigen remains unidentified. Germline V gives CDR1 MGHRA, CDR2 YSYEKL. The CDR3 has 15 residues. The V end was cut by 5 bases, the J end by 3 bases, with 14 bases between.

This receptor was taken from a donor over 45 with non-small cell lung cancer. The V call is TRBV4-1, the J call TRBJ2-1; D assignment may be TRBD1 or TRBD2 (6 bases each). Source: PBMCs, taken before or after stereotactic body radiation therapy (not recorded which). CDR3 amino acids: CASSLQGGNYNEQFF. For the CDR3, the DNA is TGCGCCAGCAGCTTGCAAGGGGGGAACTACAATGAGCAGTTCTTC.